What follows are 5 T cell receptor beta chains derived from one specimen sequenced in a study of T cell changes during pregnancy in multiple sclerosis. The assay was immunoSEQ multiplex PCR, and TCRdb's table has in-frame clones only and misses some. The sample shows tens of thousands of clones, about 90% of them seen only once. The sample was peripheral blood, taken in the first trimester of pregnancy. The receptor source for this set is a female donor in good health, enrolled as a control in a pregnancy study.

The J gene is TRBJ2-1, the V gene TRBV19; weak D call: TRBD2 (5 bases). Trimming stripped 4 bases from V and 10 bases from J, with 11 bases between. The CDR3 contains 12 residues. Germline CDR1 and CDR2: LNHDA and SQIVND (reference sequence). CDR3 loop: CASSTNRREQFF. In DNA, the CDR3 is TGTGCCAGTAGTACCAATCGGAGGGAGCAGTTCTTC.

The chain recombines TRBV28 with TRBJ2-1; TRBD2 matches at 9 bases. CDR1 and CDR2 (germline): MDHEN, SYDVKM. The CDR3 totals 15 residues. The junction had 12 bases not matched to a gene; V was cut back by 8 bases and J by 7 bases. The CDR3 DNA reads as TGTGCCAGCTGCAAGGCGGGAGGGAAGGGGAATGAGCAGTTCTTC. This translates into CASCKAGGKGNEQFF.

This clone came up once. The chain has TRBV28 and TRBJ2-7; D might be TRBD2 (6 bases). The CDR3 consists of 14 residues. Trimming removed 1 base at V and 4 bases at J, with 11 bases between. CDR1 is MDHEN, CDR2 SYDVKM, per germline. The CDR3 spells CASSLFGGPYEQYF. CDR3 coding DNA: TGTGCCAGCAGTTTATTTGGAGGGCCGTACGAGCAGTACTTC.

The CDR3 nucleotides are TGTGCCTGGAGTGTAGAGGGGGGAGGGACAGATACGCAGTATTTT. Translated, it gives CAWSVEGGGTDTQYF. The chain employs TRBV30 and TRBJ2-3, with TRBD2 as a possible D gene (7 bases). CDR1 is GTSNPN and CDR2 is SVGIG in the germline V gene (reference sequence). The CDR3 sequence is 15 residues long. The V end was cut by 0 bases, the J end by 3 bases, with 13 bases between.

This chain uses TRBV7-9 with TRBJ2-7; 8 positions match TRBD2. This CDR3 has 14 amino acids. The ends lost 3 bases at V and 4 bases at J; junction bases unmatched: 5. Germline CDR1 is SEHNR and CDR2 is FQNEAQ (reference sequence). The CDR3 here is CASSLTSVRYEQYF. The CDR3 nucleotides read TGTGCCAGCAGCTTGACTAGCGTTCGGTACGAGCAGTACTTC.